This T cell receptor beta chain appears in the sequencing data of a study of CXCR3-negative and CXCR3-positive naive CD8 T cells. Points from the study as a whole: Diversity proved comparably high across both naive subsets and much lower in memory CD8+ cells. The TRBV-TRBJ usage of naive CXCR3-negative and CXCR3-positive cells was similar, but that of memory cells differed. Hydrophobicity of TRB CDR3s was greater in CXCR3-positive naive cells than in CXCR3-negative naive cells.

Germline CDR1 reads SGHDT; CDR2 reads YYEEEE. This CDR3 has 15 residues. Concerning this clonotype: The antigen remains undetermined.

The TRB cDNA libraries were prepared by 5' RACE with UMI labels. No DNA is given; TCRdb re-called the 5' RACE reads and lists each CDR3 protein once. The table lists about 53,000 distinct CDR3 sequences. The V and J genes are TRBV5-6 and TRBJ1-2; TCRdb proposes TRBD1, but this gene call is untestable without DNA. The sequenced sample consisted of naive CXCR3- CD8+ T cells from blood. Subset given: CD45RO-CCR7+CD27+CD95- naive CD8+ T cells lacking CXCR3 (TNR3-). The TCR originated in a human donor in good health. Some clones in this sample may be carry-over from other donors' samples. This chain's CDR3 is CASSLSGQGRSGYTF.